These 25 T cell receptor beta chains share one sample of origin, sequenced in a study of blood T cell repertoires in COVID-19 (TCRdb year 2020). The library was obtained by the immunoSEQ multiplex PCR assay. TCRdb mirrors the immuneACCESS table, restricted to in-frame sequences. Some clones are absent from its copies; in checked studies, under half trace to an unresolved V gene, and the reason for the others is unknown. The sample data list about 66,000 clones, and around 92% of these were observed just once. Roughly 1.4% of the sample belongs to the ten largest clones. Sequencing used peripheral blood. All receptors derive from a man between 60 and 75 years old with acute or convalescent COVID-19.

CDR3 residues: CASIRGSPNYGYTF. The CDR3 coding sequence is TGTGCCAGCATAAGAGGATCTCCTAACTATGGCTACACCTTC. The chain carries TRBV2 and TRBJ1-2; D unclear. Trimming stripped 7 bases from V and 0 bases from J, with 12 bases between. The CDR3 spans 14 residues. Germline CDR1 and CDR2: SNHLY and FYNNEI.

This clone came up once. The J gene is TRBJ2-2, the V gene TRBV16, with a weak D call TRBD1 (6 bases). Trimming took 4 bases from V and 2 from J, leaving 14 bases between them. This CDR3 is built from 16 residues. The V gene's germline CDR1 is KGHSY and CDR2 FQNENV. CDR3 nucleotides: TGTGCCAGCAGCCGTACCAGGGGCAGAAACACCGGGGAGCTGTTTTTT. Residues: CASSRTRGRNTGELFF.

The chain is built from TRBV5-1 and TRBJ1-2; no definite D call. CDR3 length: 14 residues. Germline V gene sequence: CDR1 SGHRS, CDR2 YFSETQ. V was trimmed by 0 bases and J by 2 bases, leaving 8 bases between them. CDR3 amino acids: CASSLDTQNYGYTF. The CDR3 DNA follows: TGCGCCAGCAGCTTGGACACGCAAAACTATGGCTACACCTTC.

The V and J genes are TRBV4-1 and TRBJ2-3; no reliable D call. The CDR3 runs 16 residues. The germline CDR1 and CDR2 sequences are MGHRA and YSYEKL. Trimming stripped 0 bases from V and 2 bases from J, with 12 bases between. This CDR3 is CASSQEQRLITDTQYF. In DNA form, the CDR3 reads TGCGCCAGCAGCCAAGAGCAAAGACTTATCACAGATACGCAGTATTTT.

This clone occurred a few times. The V and J genes are TRBV5-1 and TRBJ1-2; D is perhaps TRBD1 (6 bases). The CDR3 spans 15 residues. Trimming shortened V by 9 bases and J by 2 bases, and 20 bases separated the two germline ends. The germline gives CDR1 SGHRS, CDR2 YFSETQ. The CDR3 is CATSPGALLNYGYTF. CDR3 DNA sequence: TGCGCCACCTCGCCAGGGGCACTACTAAACTATGGCTACACCTTC.

The chain couples TRBV5-4 to TRBJ1-4; D possibly corresponds to TRBD1 (5 bases). The V gene lost 2 bases and the J gene lost 2 bases, with 10 bases spanning the gap. This CDR3 is built from 15 residues. Germline loops: CDR1 SGHNT, CDR2 YYREEE (reference sequence). The CDR3 nucleotides read TGTGCCAGCAGCTTCCAGGGCCCCACTAATGAAAAACTGTTTTTT. Encoded protein: CASSFQGPTNEKLFF.

Only one count was recorded for this clone. The chain combines TRBV12-5 with TRBJ2-1; D gene uncertain. Germline V CDR1 and CDR2: LGHNT, FRNRAP. The V end was cut by 3 bases, the J end by 8 bases, with 17 bases between. The CDR3 loop spans 15 amino acids. This CDR3 reads CASGFATPTVHEQFF. The CDR3 DNA reads TGTGCTAGTGGTTTCGCTACTCCCACCGTGCATGAGCAGTTCTTC.

The chain links TRBV5-1 to TRBJ2-3; TRBD1 aligns across 9 bases. V lost 4 bases, J lost 6 bases, and 3 bases stayed unmatched. Per the germline V gene, CDR1 is SGHRS and CDR2 is YFSETQ. The CDR3 is 13 amino acids. The chain's CDR3 is CASSTGGFDTQYF. The CDR3 coding sequence is TGCGCCAGCAGCACAGGGGGCTTCGATACGCAGTATTTT. Looking up the rest from reference TRBV5-1 and TRBJ2-3 gives the full variable domain: KAGVTQTPRYLIKTRGQQVTLSCSPISGHRSVSWYQQTPGQGLQFLFEYFSETQRNKGNFPGRFSGRQFSNSRSEMNVSTLELGDSALYLCASSTGGFDTQYFGPGTRLTVL.

CDR3 sequence reads: CASSPRSTQGDYGYTF. The CDR3 DNA follows: TGTGCCAGCAGCCCCCGCAGTACACAGGGGGACTATGGCTACACCTTC. V is TRBV7-2 and J is TRBJ1-2; 8 nucleotides agree with TRBD1. The CDR3 totals 16 residues. Germline lookup yields CDR1 SGHTA and CDR2 FQGNSA. The J segment lost 3 bases and the V segment lost 5 bases, leaving 11 bases of the junction unmatched.

The chain is built from TRBV5-4 and TRBJ2-1; D uncertain. V was pared by 0 bases and J by 1 base, with 8 bases between. Germline V gene data show CDR1 as SGHNT and CDR2 as YYREEE (reference sequence). There are 15 residues in the CDR3. CDR3 loop: CASSLDRQSYNEQFF. CDR3 nucleotide sequence: TGTGCCAGCAGCTTGGACAGACAATCCTACAATGAGCAGTTCTTC. Full variable domain (outside the CDR3, taken from reference TRBV5-4 and TRBJ2-1): ETGVTQSPTHLIKTRGQQVTLRCSSQSGHNTVSWYQQALGQGPQFIFQYYREEENGRGNFPPRFSGLQFPNYSSELNVNALELDDSALYLCASSLDRQSYNEQFFGPGTRLTVL.

The chain links TRBV2 to TRBJ2-1; 11 bases are a match to TRBD2. With 7 bases clipped from V and 10 bases from J, the junction kept 9 bases outside the gene matches. The CDR3 length is 14 residues. Germline values: CDR1 SNHLY, CDR2 FYNNEI. The CDR3 nucleotides read TGTGCCAGCACTAGCGGGGGGAGGGTGGCGGAGCAGTTCTTC. Its protein is CASTSGGRVAEQFF.

The V call is TRBV4-2, the J call TRBJ1-1, with D possibly TRBD1 on 5 matching bases. From germline, CDR1 is LGHNA and CDR2 YNFKEQ. The CDR3 runs to 15 residues. V dropped 1 base and J dropped 2 bases, with 11 bases sitting between them. The CDR3 spells CASSQGLGGNTEAFF. CDR3 coding DNA: TGTGCCAGCAGCCAAGGGCTCGGGGGAAACACTGAAGCTTTCTTT.

CDR3 protein: CASSEGTAYSNQPQHF. CDR3 bases: TGTGCCAGCAGTGAAGGGACAGCTTATAGCAATCAGCCCCAGCATTTT. V gene TRBV6-1 combines with J gene TRBJ1-5; D perhaps matches TRBD1 (6 bases). CDR1 is MNHNS and CDR2 is SASEGT in the germline V gene. Between the trimmed V and J ends, which lost 1 base and 0 bases, there was a span of 10 bases. This CDR3 is built from 16 residues.

V is TRBV30 and J is TRBJ2-7; possibly TRBD2 for D (6 bases). V shed 3 bases and J shed 4 bases, with 16 bases lying between them. This CDR3 contains 14 residues. CDR1 is GTSNPN and CDR2 is SVGIG in the germline V gene (reference sequence). The CDR3 spells CAWRAPGLHYEQYF. In nucleotides, the CDR3 is TGTGCCTGGAGAGCTCCGGGACTGCATTACGAGCAGTACTTC. Looking up the rest from reference TRBV30 and TRBJ2-7 gives the full variable domain: SQTIHQWPATLVQPVGSPLSLECTVEGTSNPNLYWYRQAAGRGLQLLFYSVGIGQISSEVPQNLSASRPQDRQFILSSKKLLLSDSGFYLCAWRAPGLHYEQYFGPGTRLTVT.

This clone has a single count. The genes are TRBV4-1 and TRBJ1-5, with D unresolved. The CDR3 is 13 residues long. The V end was cut by 1 base, the J end by 4 bases, with 5 bases between. In germline, CDR1 is MGHRA, CDR2 YSYEKL. CDR3 sequence (DNA): TGCGCCAGCAGCCAAGGTGCGAATCAGCCCCAGCATTTT. Translated, it gives CASSQGANQPQHF.

The gene calls are TRBV7-6 and TRBJ2-7, with 8 bases fitting TRBD1. V gave up 0 bases and J gave up 3 bases; unmatched junction bases: 4. The CDR3 length is 15 residues. Germline lookup yields CDR1 SGHVS and CDR2 FNYEAQ. The CDR3 loop is CASSLAQGAVYEQYF. CDR3 nucleotide sequence: TGTGCCAGCAGCTTAGCCCAGGGGGCTGTCTACGAGCAGTACTTC.

The CDR3 DNA reads as TGTGCCAGCAGCTCCAAGGGACACCCGAACACCGGGGAGCTGTTTTTT. It specifies CASSSKGHPNTGELFF. The chain recombines TRBV7-8 with TRBJ2-2; a weak D match, TRBD1 (6 bases). The V gene lost 4 bases and the J gene lost 0 bases, with 12 bases spanning the gap. CDR1 and CDR2 from the germline V gene are SGHVS and FQNEAQ. The CDR3 is 16 residues long.

This chain connects TRBV3-1 (or the pseudogene TRBV3-2) to TRBJ2-3; TRBD1 might be the D (5 bases). V lost 3 bases and J 4 bases, leaving 14 bases between the germline ends. The CDR3 has 15 amino acids. Germline values: CDR1 LGHDT, CDR2 YNNKEL (reference sequence). The CDR3 DNA reads as TGTGCCAGCAGCCAGAGCAGGGTTCAAGCAGATACGCAGTATTTT. Protein sequence: CASSQSRVQADTQYF.

The gene calls are TRBV9 and TRBJ1-6; 7 bases align to TRBD1. Germline loops: CDR1 SGDLS, CDR2 YYNGEE. This CDR3 spans 18 amino acids. V lost 4 bases, J lost 1 base, and 11 bases stayed unmatched. The CDR3 DNA follows: TGTGCCAGCAGCAATCCGGGACAGCTTCCTTCCTATAATTCACCCCTCCACTTT. Translating it yields CASSNPGQLPSYNSPLHF.

The V call is TRBV25-1, the J call TRBJ2-2, with D possibly being TRBD2 (6 bases). Looked up from germline, CDR1 is MGHDK and CDR2 is SYGVNS. V was clipped by 8 bases and J by 0 bases, with 16 bases between them. The CDR3 has 16 residues. CDR3 sequence reads: CASLPGGVSNTGELFF. The CDR3 bases are TGTGCCAGCCTTCCCGGCGGGGTCTCGAACACCGGGGAGCTGTTTTTT. The whole variable domain, remainder taken from reference TRBV25-1 and TRBJ2-2, is EADIYQTPRYLVIGTGKKITLECSQTMGHDKMYWYQQDPGMELHLIHYSYGVNSTEKGDLSSESTVSRIRTEHFPLTLESARPSHTSQYLCASLPGGVSNTGELFFGEGSRLTVL.

J is TRBJ2-2 and V is TRBV7-6; TRBD2 aligns across 12 bases. Germline trimming cut 3 bases from V and 7 bases from J; bases unmatched to any gene: 15. The germline CDR1 and CDR2 sequences are SGHVS and FNYEAQ. The CDR3 is 19 amino acids. CDR3 bases: TGTGCCAGCAGCTTGGGACTGGGACTAGCGGGTCCCCGGGGCGGGGAGCTGTTTTTT. It is translated as CASSLGLGLAGPRGGELFF.

This clone was detected once. The gene calls are TRBV27 and TRBJ1-1, with no clear D. Germline CDR1 is MNHEY and CDR2 is SMNVEV (reference sequence). CDR3 size: 12 residues. V was shortened by 4 bases and J by 1 base, with 4 bases between the two germline ends. The CDR3 DNA follows: TGTGCCAGCAGTTCGGGGAACACTGAAGCTTTCTTT. The encoded protein is CASSSGNTEAFF.

The chain recombines TRBV30 with TRBJ2-2; no reliable D call. The CDR3 runs to 13 residues. V was cut by 0 bases and J by 6 bases, with 8 bases left in between. The germline V gene encodes CDR1 GTSNPN and CDR2 SVGIG (reference sequence). CDR3 amino acids: CAWSVLRSGELFF. CDR3 DNA: TGTGCCTGGAGTGTACTGCGGTCCGGGGAGCTGTTTTTT.

This clone was counted a single time. This chain joins TRBV2 and TRBJ1-6; D is undetermined. Looked up from germline, CDR1 is SNHLY and CDR2 is FYNNEI. The CDR3 contains 15 residues. Trimming left V 2 bases short and J 4 bases short, with 9 bases between. CDR3 loop: CASSERDGYNSPLHF. The CDR3 DNA follows: TGTGCCAGCAGTGAACGTGACGGGTATAATTCACCCCTCCACTTT. The full variable domain, rest sourced from reference TRBV2 and TRBJ1-6, is EPEVTQTPSHQVTQMGQEVILRCVPISNHLYFYWYRQILGQKVEFLVSFYNNEISEKSEIFDDQFSVERPDGSNFTLKIRSTKLEDSAMYFCASSERDGYNSPLHFGNGTRLTVT.

The chain has TRBV2 and TRBJ1-5; D gene ambiguous. Trimming removed 8 bases from V and 0 bases from J, with 14 bases in between. The CDR3 extends over 15 amino acids. Per germline, CDR1 SNHLY and CDR2 FYNNEI. CDR3 protein: CASQLNSNSNQPQHF. CDR3 sequence (DNA): TGTGCCAGCCAACTGAACAGCAATAGCAATCAGCCCCAGCATTTT.